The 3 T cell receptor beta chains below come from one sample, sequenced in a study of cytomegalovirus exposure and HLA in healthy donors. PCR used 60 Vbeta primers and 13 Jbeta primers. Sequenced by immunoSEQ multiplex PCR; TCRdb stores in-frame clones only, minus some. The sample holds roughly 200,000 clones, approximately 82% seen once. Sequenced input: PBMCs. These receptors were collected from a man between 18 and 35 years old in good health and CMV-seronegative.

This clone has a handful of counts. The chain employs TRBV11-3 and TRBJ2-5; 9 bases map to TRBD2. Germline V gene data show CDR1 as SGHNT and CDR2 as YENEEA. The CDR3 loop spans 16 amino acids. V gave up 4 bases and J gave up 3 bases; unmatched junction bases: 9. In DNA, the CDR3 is TGTGCCAGCAGCTCCGGGGTAGCGGGAGCAGAAGAGACCCAGTACTTC. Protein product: CASSSGVAGAEETQYF.

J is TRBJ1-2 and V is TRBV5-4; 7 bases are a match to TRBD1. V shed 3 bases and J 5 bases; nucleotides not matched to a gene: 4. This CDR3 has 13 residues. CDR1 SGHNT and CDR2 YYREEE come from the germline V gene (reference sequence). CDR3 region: CASSSGTDYGYTF. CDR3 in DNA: TGTGCCAGCAGCTCCGGGACAGATTATGGCTACACCTTC.

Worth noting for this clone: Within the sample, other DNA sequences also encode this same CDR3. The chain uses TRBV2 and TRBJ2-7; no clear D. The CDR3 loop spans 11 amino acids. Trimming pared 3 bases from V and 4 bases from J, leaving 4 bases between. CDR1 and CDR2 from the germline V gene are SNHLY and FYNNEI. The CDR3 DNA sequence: TGTGCCAGCAGTGATAGATACGAGCAGTACTTC. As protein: CASSDRYEQYF.